The 32 T cell receptor beta chains below were found in one sample sequenced in a study of cytomegalovirus exposure and HLA in healthy donors. PCR was performed using 60 Vbeta and 13 Jbeta primers. Clones were read by immunoSEQ multiplex PCR, and TCRdb kept only the in-frame ones, dropping some. This table holds about 190,000 clones, approximately 70% found once. Specimen: PBMCs. The source of these receptors is a woman in her thirties in good health and CMV-seropositive.

V gene TRBV27 combines with J gene TRBJ1-2, with TRBD1 identical over 11 bases. After removal of 2 bases from V and 8 bases from J, the junction contained 7 bases not matched to a gene. CDR1 is MNHEY and CDR2 is SMNVEV in the germline V gene (reference sequence). This CDR3 has 15 residues. The CDR3 bases are TGTGCCAGCAGTTTAACGTCCAGGACAGGGGGCGGCTACACCTTC. This gives the protein CASSLTSRTGGGYTF.

For the CDR3, the DNA is TGTGCCATCAGTTCCGGGACTACTAACGAGCAGTTCTTC. This sequence encodes CAISSGTTNEQFF. The gene calls are TRBV10-3 and TRBJ2-1; 7 nucleotides line up with TRBD2. Germline V lookup: CDR1 ENHRY, CDR2 SYGVKD. Unmatched junction bases numbered 8, after V lost 5 bases and J lost 10 bases. This CDR3 region has 13 residues.

This rearrangement joins TRBV28 to TRBJ1-5, with 7 bases that match TRBD1. The V and J ends lost 6 bases and 2 bases, in that order; junction bases with no gene match: 4. Germline V gene sequence: CDR1 MDHEN, CDR2 SYDVKM. The CDR3 sequence is 14 residues long. CDR3 region: CASSFTGGNQPQHF. For the CDR3, the DNA is TGTGCCAGCAGCTTTACAGGGGGCAATCAGCCCCAGCATTTT.

This rearrangement joins TRBV19 to TRBJ1-5; tentatively, D is TRBD1 (6 bases). CDR1 LNHDA and CDR2 SQIVND come from the germline V gene (reference sequence). Trimming took off 8 bases at V and 1 base at J, with 21 bases between the two ends. The CDR3 is 17 amino acids. The DNA for the CDR3 is TGTGCCAGTGGGTCCGGGACACCCCTTCGCAGCAATCAGCCCCAGCATTTT. Translation: CASGSGTPLRSNQPQHF. The variable domain in full, with the rest retrieved from reference TRBV19 and TRBJ1-5, is DGGITQSPKYLFRKEGQNVTLSCEQNLNHDAMYWYRQDPGQGLRLIYYSQIVNDFQKGDIAEGYSVSREKKESFPLTVTSAQKNPTAFYLCASGSGTPLRSNQPQHFGDGTRLSIL.

This clone has just one count. CDR3 nucleotide sequence: TGTGCCAGCAGCGCTCTAGCGGGAGGAGAGACCCAGTACTTC. Translation: CASSALAGGETQYF. The chain combines TRBV9 with TRBJ2-5; 11 bases align to TRBD2. CDR1 is SGDLS, CDR2 YYNGEE, per germline. The CDR3 contains 14 residues. Germline trimming cut 3 bases from V and 4 bases from J; bases unmatched to any gene: 2.

The chain carries TRBV6-1 and TRBJ2-2; weak D call: TRBD2 (6 bases). This CDR3 has 15 amino acids. Germline assignment: CDR1 MNHNS and CDR2 SASEGT. The germline V and J ends were trimmed by 4 bases and 2 bases, with 11 bases remaining between them. CDR3 protein: CASSVVAVNTGELFF. The CDR3 nucleotides read TGTGCCAGCAGTGTGGTAGCGGTCAACACCGGGGAGCTGTTTTTT.

This clone was counted a single time. The rearrangement uses TRBV10-3 and TRBJ2-2, with D tentatively TRBD2 (5 bases). The CDR3 runs to 14 residues. CDR1 ENHRY and CDR2 SYGVKD come from the germline V gene. The ends were cut back, 2 bases at V and 5 bases at J, with 9 bases in the middle. The CDR3 bases are TGTGCCATCAGTGAGGAGGGAAGAACCGGGGAGCTGTTTTTT. Translation: CAISEEGRTGELFF.

This clone has just one count. This chain connects TRBV11-3 to TRBJ1-1; D ambiguous. The CDR3 runs 13 residues. Germline V gene lookup returns CDR1 SGHNT and CDR2 YENEEA. V lost 0 bases and J lost 2, with 4 bases in between. The CDR3 bases are TGTGCCAGCAGCTTAGATCAAAACACTGAAGCTTTCTTT. It encodes CASSLDQNTEAFF.

This chain joins TRBV19 and TRBJ2-1, with D unclear. The CDR3 spans 15 residues. CDR1 and CDR2 (germline): LNHDA, SQIVND (reference sequence). V was clipped by 5 bases and J by 5 bases, with 16 bases between them. The CDR3 sequence: CASSSWANGDNEQFF. The CDR3 DNA is TGTGCCAGTAGTTCTTGGGCCAACGGCGACAATGAGCAGTTCTTC.

This chain's CDR3 is CASSDSFEANYGYTF. As DNA, the CDR3 is TGTGCCAGCAGCGACAGTTTCGAGGCTAACTATGGCTACACCTTC. V gene TRBV6-5 combines with J gene TRBJ1-2; D might be TRBD1 (5 bases). The CDR3 has 15 amino acids. Trimming took off 6 bases at V and 0 bases at J, with 14 bases between the two ends. Germline V CDR1 and CDR2: MNHEY, SVGAGI.

The chain recombines TRBV6-4 with TRBJ2-6; D is uncertain. Germline V lookup: CDR1 MRHNA, CDR2 SNTAGT. V lost 4 bases to trimming and J lost 4 bases, with 5 bases between them. This CDR3 has 13 amino acids. The CDR3 nucleotides are TGTGCCAGCAGTGTGGCCGGGGCCAACGTCCTGACTTTC. Protein sequence: CASSVAGANVLTF.

The gene calls are TRBV11-2 and TRBJ2-5; a possible D gene is TRBD1 (5 bases). The germline CDR1 and CDR2 sequences are SGHAT and FQNNGV. Trimming removed 1 base from V and 4 bases from J, with 13 bases in between. The CDR3 consists of 15 residues. The chain's CDR3 is CASSLAKGRGETQYF. The CDR3 DNA reads as TGTGCCAGCAGCTTAGCCAAGGGAAGGGGAGAGACCCAGTACTTC.

This clone was counted between two and nine times. The rearrangement links TRBV27 to TRBJ2-3; TRBD2 might be the D (6 bases). V was clipped by 5 bases and J by 3 bases, with 12 bases between them. The germline gives CDR1 MNHEY, CDR2 SMNVEV (reference sequence). This CDR3 is built from 14 residues. Here the CDR3 reads CASSRRGPTDTQYF. Written as DNA, the CDR3 is TGTGCCAGCAGTCGGCGGGGACCGACAGATACGCAGTATTTT.

This chain connects TRBV27 to TRBJ1-1; D remains ambiguous. Trimming left V 6 bases short and J 4 bases short, with 12 bases between. The CDR3 consists of 13 residues. Germline CDR1 is MNHEY and CDR2 is SMNVEV (reference sequence). The CDR3 DNA sequence: TGTGCCAGCAGGTATCGACAAACCACTGAAGCTTTCTTT. This codes for CASRYRQTTEAFF.

The chain uses TRBV5-5 and TRBJ2-5; 7 positions match TRBD1. V lost 0 bases, J lost 5 bases, and 7 bases stayed unmatched. Germline V lookup: CDR1 SGHKS, CDR2 YYEKEE (reference sequence). The CDR3 covers 15 residues. CDR3 region: CASSLGPATGETQYF. The CDR3 DNA reads as TGTGCCAGCAGCTTGGGTCCCGCGACAGGGGAGACCCAGTACTTC.

V gene TRBV6-4 combines with J gene TRBJ2-3; a weak D match, TRBD2 (5 bases). CDR1 is MRHNA, CDR2 SNTAGT, per germline. This CDR3 contains 14 residues. Trimming took 11 bases from V and 0 from J, leaving 15 bases between them. The CDR3 loop reads CARRLASSTDTQYF. CDR3 DNA sequence: TGTGCCCGGCGCCTAGCTTCTAGCACAGATACGCAGTATTTT.

This chain uses TRBV4-2 with TRBJ2-1, with 13 nucleotides matching TRBD2. This CDR3 has 19 residues. Unmatched junction bases numbered 15, after V lost 1 base and J lost 9 bases. Germline V gene lookup returns CDR1 LGHNA and CDR2 YNFKEQ. CDR3 sequence reads: CASSQVIRRGTSGIGEQFF. The CDR3 DNA reads as TGTGCCAGCAGCCAAGTAATACGGAGAGGGACTAGCGGGATCGGTGAGCAGTTCTTC.

This clone was counted once. Compared with germline, one end of the junction differs, possibly owing to a read error. V usage is TRBV7-9 and J usage is TRBJ2-2, with 9 positions matching TRBD2. CDR3 length equals 16 residues. The germline gives CDR1 SEHNR, CDR2 FQNEAQ (reference sequence). CDR3 in amino acids: CSSSLGVAGVSGELFF. DNA of the CDR3: TGTTCCAGCAGCTTAGGGGTAGCGGGAGTATCCGGGGAGCTGTTTTTT. Together with reference TRBV7-9 and TRBJ2-2, the CDR3 gives the full variable domain: DTGVSQNPRHKITKRGQNVTFRCDPISEHNRLYWYRQTLGQGPEFLTYFQNEAQLEKSRLLSDRFSAERPKGSFSTLEIQRTEQGDSAMYLCSSSLGVAGVSGELFFGEGSRLTVL.

The chain links TRBV7-2 to TRBJ1-1; D is perhaps TRBD1 (5 bases). CDR1 and CDR2 from the germline V gene are SGHTA and FQGNSA. V lost 0 bases and J 4 bases, leaving 15 bases between the germline ends. The CDR3 runs to 16 residues. DNA of the CDR3: TGTGCCAGCAGCTTAGCGGGGGGTGGGAGGGGCACTGAAGCTTTCTTT. Its translation: CASSLAGGGRGTEAFF.

The chain recombines TRBV28 with TRBJ2-1, with D possibly matching TRBD1 (6 bases). The CDR3 consists of 12 residues. The germline V gene encodes CDR1 MDHEN and CDR2 SYDVKM. Trimming pared 7 bases from V and 9 bases from J, leaving 13 bases between. The CDR3 sequence: CASTPDRREQFF. The CDR3 nucleotides read TGTGCCAGCACCCCTGACAGGCGTGAGCAGTTCTTC.

This rearrangement joins TRBV21-1 to TRBJ2-7; the DNA was not compared with TRBD2, the D call given in the table. TRBV21-1 is given as a pseudogene. This CDR3 spans 14 amino acids. For the CDR3, the DNA is TGTGCCAGCAGCAAAGACTGCGGGAAGGGGGAGCAGTACTTC. Its translation is CASSKDCGKGEQYF.

The J gene is TRBJ2-7, the V gene TRBV5-6; D is perhaps TRBD1 (5 bases). Trimming removed 0 bases from V and 0 bases from J, with 10 bases in between. The germline V gene encodes CDR1 SGHDT and CDR2 YYEEEE. This CDR3 is built from 15 residues. CDR3 protein: CASSLEGDSSYEQYF. The CDR3 DNA reads TGTGCCAGCAGCTTGGAGGGCGACAGCTCCTACGAGCAGTACTTC.

This clone was recorded only once. Relative to the germline gene, one junction end is altered; a read error may explain this. J is TRBJ2-1 and V is TRBV5-1; the match to TRBD2 covers 10 bases. The CDR3 covers 14 residues. Looked up from germline, CDR1 is SGHRS and CDR2 is YFSETQ. The CDR3 loop is CASSLASASGSMVF. The DNA for the CDR3 is TGCGCCAGCAGCTTGGCCTCGGCTAGCGGGAGTATGGTCTTC.

The V and J genes are TRBV9 and TRBJ2-1; TRBD2 matches 11 bases. The CDR3 totals 14 residues. V lost 3 bases and J lost 6; bases outside the gene matches: 2. Germline V gives CDR1 SGDLS, CDR2 YYNGEE. The CDR3, as DNA: TGTGCCAGCAGCGGACTAGCGGGACCCAATGAGCAGTTCTTC. It encodes CASSGLAGPNEQFF. Complete variable domain (other parts from reference TRBV9 and TRBJ2-1): DSGVTQTPKHLITATGQRVTLRCSPRSGDLSVYWYQQSLDQGLQFLIQYYNGEERAKGNILERFSAQQFPDLHSELNLSSLELGDSALYFCASSGLAGPNEQFFGPGTRLTVL.

V is TRBV7-9 and J is TRBJ2-1, with TRBD1 identical over 9 bases. The CDR3 covers 14 residues. Trimming removed 5 bases from V and 7 bases from J; junction bases left unmatched: 6. The germline V gene has CDR1 SEHNR and CDR2 FQNEAQ (reference sequence). CDR3 region: CASSPGTGQNEQFF. The CDR3 nucleotides are TGTGCCAGCAGCCCCGGGACAGGGCAGAATGAGCAGTTCTTC.

The chain combines TRBV5-1 with TRBJ2-1; TRBD2 aligns across 16 bases. J gave up 4 bases and V 5 bases, and 9 bases lay outside the gene matches. Germline CDR1 SGHRS, CDR2 YFSETQ. The CDR3 length is 18 residues. DNA for the CDR3: TGCGCCAGCAGTAATGGGACTAGCGGGAGGGCCGTATACAATGAGCAGTTCTTC. It encodes CASSNGTSGRAVYNEQFF.

The genes are TRBV5-4 and TRBJ2-1, with 12 bases that match TRBD2. The junction had 5 bases not matched to a gene; V was cut back by 3 bases and J by 10 bases. Looked up from germline, CDR1 is SGHNT and CDR2 is YYREEE (reference sequence). The CDR3 has 14 residues. Written as DNA, the CDR3 is TGTGCCAGCAGCTCGGGACTAGCGGGCGGCGAGCAGTTCTTC. As protein: CASSSGLAGGEQFF.

The genes are TRBV5-8 and TRBJ2-3; D is unresolved. Germline CDR1 and CDR2: SGHTS and YDEGEE. Trimming took off 4 bases at V and 0 bases at J, with 12 bases between the two ends. This CDR3 spans 15 amino acids. CDR3 sequence (DNA): TGTGCCAGCAGCGTTTCCTTTACTAGCACAGATACGCAGTATTTT. This encodes CASSVSFTSTDTQYF. Supplemented by reference TRBV5-8 and TRBJ2-3, the full variable domain reads EAGVTQSPTHLIKTRGQQATLRCSPISGHTSVYWYQQALGLGLQFLLWYDEGEERNRGNFPPRFSGRQFPNYSSELNVNALELEDSALYLCASSVSFTSTDTQYFGPGTRLTVL.

The chain recombines TRBV27 with TRBJ2-3, with D possibly matching TRBD2 (6 bases). This CDR3 has 16 residues. CDR1 is MNHEY and CDR2 is SMNVEV in the germline V gene (reference sequence). The V end lost 2 bases, the J end lost 1 base, and 13 bases lay between the germline ends. The CDR3 spells CASSLTGWEGTDTQYF. The CDR3 DNA sequence: TGTGCCAGCAGTTTAACTGGGTGGGAGGGCACAGATACGCAGTATTTT.

This clone has just a few counts. This chain connects TRBV14 to TRBJ2-3, with 7 nucleotides matching TRBD1. Unmatched junction bases numbered 7, after V lost 3 bases and J lost 7 bases. From germline, CDR1 is SGHDN and CDR2 FVKESK. The CDR3 runs 14 residues. This CDR3 is CASSHETGWNTQYF. The CDR3 DNA is TGTGCCAGCAGCCACGAGACAGGGTGGAATACGCAGTATTTT.

This clone was found a few times. This chain links TRBV7-8 with TRBJ2-7; tentative D call: TRBD1 (6 bases). Germline V CDR1 and CDR2: SGHVS, FQNEAQ. V was trimmed by 8 bases and J by 2 bases, leaving 10 bases between them. The CDR3 is 12 residues long. The CDR3 sequence is CASGRGAYEQYF. The DNA of the CDR3 is TGTGCCAGCGGCAGGGGCGCCTACGAGCAGTACTTC.

CDR3 sequence (DNA): TGTGCCAGCAGCGAGGACAGGGATACTGAAGCTTTCTTT. Translation gives CASSEDRDTEAFF. V usage is TRBV7-9 and J usage is TRBJ1-1, with TRBD1 matching over 8 bases. The J segment lost 5 bases and the V segment lost 5 bases, leaving 4 bases of the junction unmatched. Germline V gene data show CDR1 as SEHNR and CDR2 as FQNEAQ (reference sequence). The CDR3 contains 13 residues.